One and the same sample provided the 28 T cell receptor beta chains below, sequenced in a study of blood T cells in healthy people across ages. With a J-beta primer mix and a sample-barcoded 5' primer, a second PCR ran about 7 to 12 cycles. Each CDR3 protein gets one entry after TCRdb re-called the 5' RACE reads with MiXCR. Of roughly 830,000 distinct CDR3 sequences in the sample, 62% are singletons; the top ten hold about 30%. Sequencing was done on a sample of blood. These receptor sequences come from a man aged 25 to 40 in good health.

V is TRBV10-3 and J is TRBJ2-4; D gene uncertain. The DNA end is a closer match to TRBJ2-7, so the J assignment may be wrong. The CDR3 extends over 14 amino acids. Germline V gene sequence: CDR1 ENHRY, CDR2 SYGVKD. Written as DNA, the CDR3 is TGTGCCATCAGTGTTGGGGAAGTATCCTACGAGCAGTACTTC. Protein product: CAISVGEVSYEQYF.

This clonotype has a handful of counts. The chain couples TRBV29-1 to TRBJ2-5; D may be TRBD1 (6 bases). Trimming took 4 bases from V and 5 from J, leaving 17 bases between them. The CDR3 covers 14 residues. The germline gives CDR1 SQVTM, CDR2 ANQGSEA. The CDR3 DNA reads TGCAGCGTTGCGCCGCAGGGGCGAGGGGAGACCCAGTACTTC. It codes for CSVAPQGRGETQYF.

The chain has TRBV28 and TRBJ2-7; D is undetermined. Trimming removed 6 bases at V and 2 bases at J, with 11 bases between. Germline CDR1 MDHEN, CDR2 SYDVKM. The CDR3 consists of 13 residues. The CDR3 loop is CASSPGVPYEQYF. DNA for the CDR3: TGTGCCAGCAGCCCTGGCGTCCCCTACGAGCAGTACTTC. The full variable domain, in which reference TRBV28 and TRBJ2-7 provide the parts outside the CDR3, is DVKVTQSSRYLVKRTGEKVFLECVQDMDHENMFWYRQDPGLGLRLIYFSYDVKMKEKGDIPEGYSVSREKKERFSLILESASTNQTSMYLCASSPGVPYEQYFGPGTRLTVT.

The chain employs TRBV20-1 and TRBJ2-7; 7 bases map to TRBD2. Germline CDR1 DFQATT, CDR2 SNEGSKA (reference sequence). V gave up 3 bases and J gave up 7 bases; unmatched junction bases: 12. The CDR3 covers 14 residues. The CDR3 DNA reads as TGCAGTGCTAGCGGGGGGTCCTCCTACAATGAGCAGTACTTC. Its protein product is CSASGGSSYNEQYF.

V is TRBV6-5 and J is TRBJ1-6; TRBD1 matches at 7 bases. Germline lookup yields CDR1 MNHEY and CDR2 SVGAGI. With 5 bases clipped from V and 7 bases from J, the junction kept 8 bases outside the gene matches. The CDR3 is 15 amino acids. Written as DNA, the CDR3 is TGTGCCAGCAGTCAGCAACCGACAGGGAATTCACCCCTCCACTTT. This sequence encodes CASSQQPTGNSPLHF.

This sequence joins TRBV25-1 and TRBJ2-3, with D tentatively TRBD1 (5 bases). Trimming took off 7 bases at V and 4 bases at J, with 12 bases between the two ends. The CDR3 runs to 13 residues. Germline V gives CDR1 MGHDK, CDR2 SYGVNS. The CDR3 protein is CASIQGVADTQYF. In DNA, the CDR3 is TGTGCCAGCATCCAGGGTGTTGCAGATACGCAGTATTTT.

The genes are TRBV5-1 and TRBJ1-4; D is perhaps TRBD1 (5 bases). Germline CDR1 SGHRS, CDR2 YFSETQ. Between the trimmed V and J ends, which lost 0 bases and 5 bases, there was a span of 8 bases. This CDR3 is built from 14 residues. CDR3 DNA sequence: TGCGCCAGCAGCTTGGTGGCAGGGAATGAAAAACTGTTTTTT. As protein: CASSLVAGNEKLFF.

V usage is TRBV13 and J usage is TRBJ1-3; D unresolved. The CDR3 contains 15 residues. Germline CDR1 is PRHDT and CDR2 is FYEKMQ (reference sequence). The germline V and J ends were trimmed by 5 bases and 4 bases, with 15 bases remaining between them. CDR3 region: CASSTKGIGGNTIYF. The CDR3 DNA is TGTGCCAGCAGCACAAAGGGAATTGGGGGAAACACCATATATTTT.

J is TRBJ1-1 and V is TRBV2, with a weak D call TRBD1 (5 bases). The CDR3 has 13 amino acids. Per the germline V gene, CDR1 is SNHLY and CDR2 is FYNNEI. V lost 6 bases, J lost 4 bases, and 12 bases lay in between. This CDR3 is CASRKHGGTEAFF. The CDR3 nucleotides read TGTGCCAGCAGAAAACATGGGGGCACTGAAGCTTTCTTT.

The rearrangement joins TRBV3-1 to TRBJ2-1, with unresolved D. Trimming pared 0 bases from V and 4 bases from J, leaving 13 bases between. The CDR3 extends over 16 amino acids. From germline, CDR1 is LGHDT and CDR2 YNNKEL (reference sequence). The CDR3 DNA sequence: TGTGCCAGCAGCCAAGATCTAGGAGATCATTACAATGAGCAGTTCTTC. It codes for CASSQDLGDHYNEQFF.

The chain is built from TRBV4-3 and TRBJ2-3; TRBD2 might be the D (6 bases). Deletions cut 5 bases from V and 2 bases from J, with 8 bases between. The CDR3 runs 13 residues. Germline CDR1 is LGHNA and CDR2 is YSLEER. CDR3 sequence reads: CASSGDFTDTQYF. For the CDR3, the DNA is TGCGCCAGCAGCGGGGACTTCACAGATACGCAGTATTTT.

V usage is TRBV12-3 or TRBV12-4 and J usage is TRBJ2-4; D is unclear. The V end lost 6 bases, the J end lost 0 bases, and 18 bases lay between the germline ends. CDR3 length equals 17 residues. This CDR3 reads CASRGWAGLLAKNIQYF. The DNA for the CDR3 is TGTGCCAGCAGAGGGTGGGCCGGATTATTAGCCAAAAACATTCAGTACTTC.

This rearrangement joins TRBV9 to TRBJ2-1; a possible D gene is TRBD2 (6 bases). The V and J ends lost 1 base and 7 bases respectively, with 9 bases between them. The germline CDR1 and CDR2 sequences are SGDLS and YYNGEE. The CDR3 extends over 13 amino acids. The DNA for the CDR3 is TGTGCCAGCAGCGTATTAGCGGCAAATGAGCAGTTCTTC. Protein: CASSVLAANEQFF.

V usage is TRBV30 and J usage is TRBJ2-1; the D is unclear. The CDR3 extends over 8 amino acids. From germline, CDR1 is GTSNPN and CDR2 SVGIG (reference sequence). Trimming removed 3 bases from V and 13 bases from J, with 4 bases in between. The CDR3, as DNA: TGTGCCTGGAGGGACCAGTTCTTC. This sequence encodes CAWRDQFF.

V gene TRBV7-3 combines with J gene TRBJ2-2; D is undetermined. With 5 bases removed from V and 4 bases from J, the gap between germline ends came to 5 bases. This CDR3 has 12 residues. Germline V CDR1 and CDR2: SGHTA, FQGTGA. DNA of the CDR3: TGTGCCAGCAGCCACATCACCGGGGAGCTGTTTTTT. Amino acids: CASSHITGELFF.

V gene TRBV27 combines with J gene TRBJ2-4; 10 nucleotides line up with TRBD1. TRBJ2-7 explains the end of the DNA better; the J call may be wrong. Per the germline V gene, CDR1 is MNHEY and CDR2 is SMNVEV (reference sequence). The CDR3 sequence is 16 residues long. The CDR3 DNA reads TGTGCCAGCAGTTTATGGATTCCGACAGGGGGCAACGAGCAGTACTTC. Translation gives CASSLWIPTGGNEQYF.

The table lists this clonotype with a few counts. The chain couples TRBV2 to TRBJ2-4, with 10 bases that match TRBD1. Per germline, CDR1 SNHLY and CDR2 FYNNEI. Losses at the gene ends were 10 bases for V and 6 bases for J; bases not matched to a gene: 6. This CDR3 is built from 13 residues. CDR3 sequence: CAKTRDRGNIQYF. The DNA for the CDR3 is TGTGCCAAGACCCGGGACAGGGGAAACATTCAGTACTTC. The full variable domain, with the rest looked up from reference TRBV2 and TRBJ2-4, is EPEVTQTPSHQVTQMGQEVILRCVPISNHLYFYWYRQILGQKVEFLVSFYNNEISEKSEIFDDQFSVERPDGSNFTLKIRSTKLEDSAMYFCAKTRDRGNIQYFGAGTRLSVL.

The chain employs TRBV29-1 and TRBJ2-7; tentative D call: TRBD2 (5 bases). Per germline, CDR1 SQVTM and CDR2 ANQGSEA. V was pared by 0 bases and J by 5 bases, with 5 bases between. The CDR3 is 11 amino acids. Here the CDR3 DNA reads TGCAGCGTTGAAGAGGAGGACGAGCAGTACTTC. The encoded protein is CSVEEEDEQYF.

This chain links TRBV9 with TRBJ1-4; the match to TRBD1 covers 7 bases. Trimming took 4 bases from V and 7 from J; bases not matched to a gene: 10. The germline gives CDR1 SGDLS, CDR2 YYNGEE. The CDR3 is made up of 15 amino acids. Here the CDR3 DNA reads TGTGCCAGCAGCCCCAGGGGGGTTAAGGCTGAAAAACTGTTTTTT. It is translated as CASSPRGVKAEKLFF.

This chain uses TRBV7-2 with TRBJ2-5, with 10 bases fitting TRBD2. The CDR3 covers 16 residues. Germline assignment: CDR1 SGHTA and CDR2 FQGNSA. After removal of 6 bases from V and 4 bases from J, the junction contained 11 bases not matched to a gene. Here the CDR3 DNA reads TGTGCCAGCAGTTGGAGCGGGGGGGATGTAGGAGAGACCCAGTACTTC. Protein sequence: CASSWSGGDVGETQYF.

This chain uses TRBV30 with TRBJ2-1, with TRBD2 matching over 12 bases. The V gene's germline CDR1 is GTSNPN and CDR2 SVGIG (reference sequence). V gave up 0 bases and J gave up 3 bases; unmatched junction bases: 18. The CDR3 totals 21 residues. The CDR3 spells CAWSVSFPPRRLAGVYNEQFF. CDR3 nucleotides: TGTGCCTGGAGTGTAAGCTTCCCCCCGCGGCGACTAGCGGGGGTCTACAATGAGCAGTTCTTC.

This chain connects TRBV12-3 or TRBV12-4 to TRBJ1-4; D is uncertain. Trimming removed 6 bases at V and 5 bases at J, with 16 bases between. The CDR3 consists of 15 residues. CDR3 coding DNA: TGTGCCAGCAGCCCCCAGAGCCGGAGAAATGAAAAACTGTTTTTT. Translated: CASSPQSRRNEKLFF.

This sequence joins TRBV28 and TRBJ2-7; tentative D call: TRBD1 (5 bases). Germline-derived CDR1 and CDR2 are MDHEN and SYDVKM. V dropped 5 bases and J dropped 3 bases, with 20 bases sitting between them. The CDR3 runs 16 residues. This chain's CDR3 is CASSKGVTRVHYEQYF. The CDR3 DNA is TGTGCCAGCAGTAAAGGGGTAACCAGGGTTCACTACGAGCAGTACTTC.

In the case of this clonotype: The junction and the germline gene differ at one end; a read error may be behind it. The chain has TRBV5-6 and TRBJ1-2; D is ambiguous. Germline V gene lookup returns CDR1 SGHDT and CDR2 YYEEEE. CDR3 size: 13 residues. CDR3 sequence reads: CASSFPEGYGCTF. In DNA, the CDR3 is TGTGCCAGCAGCTTTCCGGAGGGCTATGGCTGCACCTTC.

The rearrangement uses TRBV6-2 or TRBV6-3 and TRBJ2-1; TRBD1 agrees at 9 bases. This CDR3 is built from 15 residues. Trimming at V came to 4 bases and at J to 6 bases, leaving 7 bases not matched to a gene. Germline-derived CDR1 and CDR2 are MNHEY and SVGEGT. The CDR3 nucleotides are TGTGCCAGCAGTTTAACAGGGGGCGCGTCCAATGAGCAGTTCTTC. Protein: CASSLTGGASNEQFF.

The chain employs TRBV20-1 and TRBJ2-3; TRBD1 matches 10 bases. Looked up from germline, CDR1 is DFQATT and CDR2 is SNEGSKA (reference sequence). This CDR3 spans 14 amino acids. Trimming removed 7 bases from V and 7 bases from J; junction bases left unmatched: 11. In nucleotides, the CDR3 is TGCAGTGGGACGCCGGGACAGGGGCGCCATACGCAGTATTTT. It yields the protein CSGTPGQGRHTQYF.

The chain is built from TRBV28 and TRBJ2-2; the D gene could be TRBD1 or TRBD2 (5 bases each). V shed 7 bases and J shed 4 bases, with 13 bases lying between them. This CDR3 has 14 amino acids. Per germline, CDR1 MDHEN and CDR2 SYDVKM. CDR3 sequence: CASKRGSRTGELFF. CDR3 sequence (DNA): TGTGCCAGCAAACGGGGCAGTCGCACCGGGGAGCTGTTTTTT. The variable domain in full, completed from reference TRBV28 and TRBJ2-2, reads DVKVTQSSRYLVKRTGEKVFLECVQDMDHENMFWYRQDPGLGLRLIYFSYDVKMKEKGDIPEGYSVSREKKERFSLILESASTNQTSMYLCASKRGSRTGELFFGEGSRLTVL.

V and J are TRBV13 and TRBJ2-7, with 10 bases that match TRBD1. The length of the CDR3 is 15 residues. V lost 4 bases, J lost 0 bases, and 3 bases stayed unmatched. Germline assignment: CDR1 PRHDT and CDR2 FYEKMQ (reference sequence). This CDR3 reads CASSWGQGSSYEQYF. CDR3 coding DNA: TGTGCCAGCAGCTGGGGACAGGGGAGCTCCTACGAGCAGTACTTC.